The source of this T cell receptor (beta chain) is a study of early T cells in non-severe SARS-CoV-2 infection. Study information: Alpha and beta chains were unpaired, from unsorted whole-blood bulk RNA. Regarding the study as a whole: Database matching using VDJdb favored anti-spike CD8 responses, with private and CD4 specificities left missing.

This clonotype was found many times. The antigen is not known. The CDR3 length is 17 residues. Trimming removed 0 bases at V and 2 bases at J, with 17 bases between. Germline CDR1 and CDR2: SGHDT and YYEEEE. The TCR library protocol attached unique molecular identifiers to the individual cDNA molecules. TCRdb reanalysed the 5' RACE reads using MiXCR and keeps one entry per CDR3 protein. Of tens of thousands of distinct CDR3 sequences detected, roughly 5.4% appear once; the ten largest clones hold about 2.7%. This rearrangement joins TRBV5-6 to TRBJ1-2; possibly TRBD1 for D (6 bases). The source material was whole blood. The TCR sequence derives from an adult who was a healthcare worker with PCR-confirmed SARS-CoV-2 infection or an uninfected control (not recorded which). The chain's CDR3 is CASSLAGGGSFNYGYTF. In nucleotides, the CDR3 is TGTGCCAGCAGCTTGGCCGGGGGCGGATCCTTCAACTATGGCTACACCTTC.